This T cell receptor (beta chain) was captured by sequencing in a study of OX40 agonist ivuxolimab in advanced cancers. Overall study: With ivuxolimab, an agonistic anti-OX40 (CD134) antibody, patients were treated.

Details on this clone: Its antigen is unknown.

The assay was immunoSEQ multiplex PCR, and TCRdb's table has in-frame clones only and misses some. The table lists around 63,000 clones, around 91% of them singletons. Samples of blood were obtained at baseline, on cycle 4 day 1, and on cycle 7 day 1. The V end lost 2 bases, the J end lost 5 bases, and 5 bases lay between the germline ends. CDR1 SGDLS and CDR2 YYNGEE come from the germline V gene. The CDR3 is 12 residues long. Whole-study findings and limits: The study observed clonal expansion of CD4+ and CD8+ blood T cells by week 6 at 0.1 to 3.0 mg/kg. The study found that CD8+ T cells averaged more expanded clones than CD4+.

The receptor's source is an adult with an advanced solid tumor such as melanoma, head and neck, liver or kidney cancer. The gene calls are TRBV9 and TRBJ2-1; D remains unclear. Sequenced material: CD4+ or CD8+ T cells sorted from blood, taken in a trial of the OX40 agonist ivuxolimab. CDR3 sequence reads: CASSVADNEQFF. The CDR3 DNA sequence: TGTGCCAGCAGCGTCGCGGACAATGAGCAGTTCTTC.